Listed here are 21 T cell receptor beta chains from one sample, sequenced in a study of CXCR3-negative and CXCR3-positive naive CD8 T cells. Through 5' RACE with UMI labels, the TRB cDNA libraries were prepared. One entry per CDR3 protein, without DNA, is what TCRdb gives after re-calling the 5' RACE reads. The listing records roughly 48,000 distinct CDR3 sequences. The specimen was memory CD8+ T cells from blood. These receptors were collected from a human donor in good health. Some clones in this sample may be carry-over from other donors' samples.

This chain connects TRBV27 to TRBJ2-6. Germline CDR1 is MNHEY and CDR2 is SMNVEV (reference sequence). The CDR3 is 15 amino acids. The chain's CDR3 is CASIPPSHGANVLTF.

V gene TRBV20-1 combines with J gene TRBJ2-5. The germline gives CDR1 DFQATT, CDR2 SNEGSKA (reference sequence). The CDR3 length is 15 residues. The CDR3: CSARALQDSQETQYF.

This rearrangement joins TRBV28 to TRBJ2-1; no DNA is available, so the TRBD2 call from TCRdb remains unchecked. Germline CDR1 and CDR2: MDHEN and SYDVKM. The CDR3 runs to 13 residues. The CDR3 sequence: CASLAGTYNEQFF.

V and J are TRBV12-3 or TRBV12-4 and TRBJ2-1. There are 13 residues in the CDR3. CDR3 region: CASSWTNLNEQFF.

Here the CDR3 reads CASSSTWEGGETQYF. The chain recombines TRBV5-5 with TRBJ2-5; absent DNA, TCRdb's TRBD2 call cannot be checked. The CDR3 length is 15 residues. From germline, CDR1 is SGHKS and CDR2 YYEKEE (reference sequence). The full variable domain, with the rest looked up from reference TRBV5-5 and TRBJ2-5, is DAGVTQSPTHLIKTRGQQVTLRCSPISGHKSVSWYQQVLGQGPQFIFQYYEKEERGRGNFPDRFSARQFPNYSSELNVNALLLGDSALYLCASSSTWEGGETQYFGPGTRLLVL.

The genes are TRBV7-6 and TRBJ2-5; TCRdb names TRBD1, which stays unverified in the absence of DNA. CDR3 length equals 16 residues. The germline V gene has CDR1 SGHVS and CDR2 FNYEAQ. CDR3 in amino acids: CASSLEASALGETQYF. Full variable domain (outside the CDR3, taken from reference TRBV7-6 and TRBJ2-5): GAGVSQSPRYKVTKRGQDVALRCDPISGHVSLYWYRQALGQGPEFLTYFNYEAQQDKSGLPNDRFSAERPEGSISTLTIQRTEQRDSAMYRCASSLEASALGETQYFGPGTRLLVL.

The V call is TRBV25-1, the J call TRBJ1-5. The V gene's germline CDR1 is MGHDK and CDR2 SYGVNS. This CDR3 is built from 13 residues. The CDR3 reads CASSSGLREPQHF.

V gene TRBV15 combines with J gene TRBJ2-1; the D call from TCRdb, TRBD2, cannot be confirmed without DNA. CDR1 and CDR2 from the germline V gene are LNHNV and YYDKDF (reference sequence). This CDR3 region has 15 residues. CDR3 protein: CATSSYLGGHNEQFF.

Here the CDR3 reads CASSDTGDNSPLHF. The rearrangement joins TRBV25-1 to TRBJ1-6; TCRdb lists TRBD1, though no DNA is available to test this call. Germline values: CDR1 MGHDK, CDR2 SYGVNS. CDR3 length: 14 amino acids.

The CDR3 sequence: CASSYEFRTSGRRDTQYF. V is TRBV6-2 or TRBV6-3 and J is TRBJ2-3; TCRdb reports TRBD2, a call that lacks DNA to check it against. The CDR3 totals 18 residues. The germline gives CDR1 MNHEY, CDR2 SVGEGT.

The V gene is TRBV6-2 or TRBV6-3, the J gene TRBJ2-3; TCRdb indicates TRBD2, and absent DNA this call remains unverified. The CDR3 is 15 amino acids. Looked up from germline, CDR1 is MNHEY and CDR2 is SVGEGT. This CDR3 reads CASSLTSGGTDTQYF.

V is TRBV6-2 or TRBV6-3 and J is TRBJ2-5. From germline, CDR1 is MNHEY and CDR2 SVGEGT. This CDR3 has 14 residues. The CDR3 sequence: CASSGQGYQETQYF.

The chain recombines TRBV28 with TRBJ2-3; TCRdb designates TRBD2, a call that cannot be tested without DNA. Per the germline V gene, CDR1 is MDHEN and CDR2 is SYDVKM. This CDR3 has 16 residues. CDR3 amino acids: CASSLLAGGLTDTQYF.

The chain links TRBV6-2 or TRBV6-3 to TRBJ2-5. The CDR3 totals 16 residues. The germline CDR1 and CDR2 sequences are MNHEY and SVGEGT. Here the CDR3 reads CASTVGRFRPQETQYF.

The rearrangement joins TRBV7-7 to TRBJ2-1; absent DNA, TCRdb's TRBD2 call cannot be checked. CDR1 and CDR2 from the germline V gene are SSHAT and FNYEAQ (reference sequence). The CDR3 runs 17 residues. CDR3 amino acids: CASSPQASGRTYNEQFF. Full variable domain (rest looked up from reference TRBV7-7 and TRBJ2-1): GAGVSQSPRYKVTKRGQDVTLRCDPISSHATLYWYQQALGQGPEFLTYFNYEAQPDKSGLPSDRFSAERPEGSISTLTIQRTEQRDSAMYRCASSPQASGRTYNEQFFGPGTRLTVL.

The chain couples TRBV28 to TRBJ2-7; TCRdb calls TRBD2, which cannot be checked without DNA. There are 14 residues in the CDR3. CDR1 and CDR2 from the germline V gene are MDHEN and SYDVKM. The CDR3 sequence is CASRGLTSSYEQYF.

This chain uses TRBV7-9 with TRBJ2-3; the TCRdb call, TRBD1, lacks DNA for checking. This CDR3 is 15 amino acids long. Germline V gene data show CDR1 as SEHNR and CDR2 as FQNEAQ (reference sequence). This CDR3 reads CASSINRNRADTQYF.

This clonotype is medium-sized by frequency. The chain links TRBV4-3 to TRBJ1-1; TCRdb calls TRBD1, which cannot be checked without DNA. Germline values: CDR1 LGHNA, CDR2 YSLEER. The CDR3 is 16 amino acids. The CDR3 sequence: CASSQEGQGAVTEAFF.

The genes are TRBV7-7 and TRBJ2-7; TCRdb's assignment of TRBD1 cannot be checked, as there is no DNA. The CDR3 is 14 amino acids. Germline V lookup: CDR1 SSHAT, CDR2 FNYEAQ (reference sequence). The CDR3 loop is CASSLEPQGNEQYF.

The chain joins TRBV11-2 to TRBJ1-1. CDR3 length: 13 residues. Looked up from germline, CDR1 is SGHAT and CDR2 is FQNNGV. CDR3 protein: CASSLRLTEGAFF.

The chain has TRBV9 and TRBJ2-7; absent DNA, TCRdb's TRBD2 call cannot be checked. The CDR3 is 15 amino acids. Germline V gene sequence: CDR1 SGDLS, CDR2 YYNGEE. This chain's CDR3 is CASSPERFTLDEQYF.